Given below is one T cell receptor (beta chain) in context. It has no known antigen specificity. No base quality values were provided; no much bigger clone lies one nucleotide off. This sample is drawn from a study of shared clonotypes between healthy human individuals (dated by TCRdb to 2018 to 2020). Study-wide context: The cohort comprised a couple of women and a few men aged 18 to 49 years. Different laboratories and diverse techniques were used to prepare libraries and sequence TCR repertoires, to increase sequencing depth and limit assay-specific biases. The study deeply sequenced blood TCR repertoires of 5 or 6 healthy adults to estimate repertoire size and the extent of clonotype sharing between individuals. Per donor, leukapheresis produced somewhere between about 0.85 and 9.5 billion PBMCs. Per donor, three plates each were used for CD4 naive and CD4 memory, two for CD8 naive, and one for CD8 memory.

The donors were healthy, HIV-negative adults who had no recently reported acute infections or vaccinations. Every donor was a Caucasian adult living in Nashville, Tennessee, USA. CD4+ T cells were enriched by magnetic negative selection, after which naive cells were positively selected on CD45RA and the negative fraction was taken as the memory subset. After blood collection by leukapheresis, PBMCs were isolated using Ficoll-Histopaque density gradient centrifugation and then cryopreserved in the vapor phase of liquid nitrogen. Analytical flow cytometry was used to check the purity and quantity of every magnetically sorted T cell population. Genomic DNA was isolated from each sorted fraction and quantified by UV absorbance on a Nanodrop 2000c. Paper-wide results and their limitations: Larger estimated clonotype richness was generally found for naive subsets than for memory subsets. Across four donors, roughly 5.1% of naive CD4, approximately 3.5% of naive CD8, 2.3% of memory CD4, and approximately 0.4% of memory CD8 clonotypes were shared. Sampling was limited to blood, and TCR repertoires in tissue likely differ from TCR repertoires in blood. Higher generation probabilities were observed for clonotypes shared by all four sorted-subset donors than for non-shared clonotypes. Rarefaction of sorted-subset datasets indicated incomplete sequencing despite the large sequencing depth. Pairwise subsampling led to the expectation that sequencing depth would affect the degree of clonotype sharing among donors. Because the study included only a small number of donors, the genetic and exposure-history diversity represented was limited.

The CDR3 measures 15 amino acids from cysteine to phenylalanine. Here the CDR3 DNA is all that survives: 45 bases in frame from base 1. The junction carries 15 bases between V and J, which are trimmed by 2 bases and 5 bases respectively. The germline V gene (reference sequence) sets CDR1 to WNHNN and CDR2 to SYGVQD. Using the deep immunoSEQ assay, multiplex PCR amplified TCR CDR3 regions from genomic DNA. Extracted genomic DNA from each cell subset was distributed evenly across all wells of several immunoSEQ 96-well plates, and each plate was treated as a replicate. Each replicate PCR for sorted subsets received about 220 ng genomic DNA, equal to some 32,000 T cell genomes. Purified libraries were quantified with a Qubit 3.0 fluorometer, sized on a Bioanalyzer 2100, and re-quantified with the KAPA Library Quantification kit. A separate single-read 150-cycle Illumina NextSeq 550 flow cell was used to sequence each immunoSEQ 96-well plate. The paper's processing steps were these. Because the immunoSEQ output held only junctional sequences and lacked quality scores, the filtering could not match the filtering applied to full-length reads. Sequences were annotated with PyIR, a Python wrapper for IgBLAST v1.9, using IMGT germline references to assign V/J genes and CDR3. Reads with weak V/J assignments (E-value above 1e-6), missing CDR3, stop codons, out-of-frame junctions, or ambiguous translated residues were removed. V3J clonotypes were defined as sequences sharing an identical inferred V gene, J gene, and CDR3 amino acid sequence. Percentage overlap between repertoires was calculated by dividing the number of shared unique clonotypes by the size of the smaller repertoire. Three approaches were used to assess repertoire richness: RTK rarefaction, the Chao1 estimator, and Recon v2.1 estimates of unobserved clonotypes. Generation probabilities for all TCRbeta clonotypes obtained by the gDNA method from a handful of donors were computed using OLGA. Held by TCRdb, this immuneACCESS table contains in-frame sequences only and omits some clones. Under half of the omission traces to an unresolved V gene where checked; the cause of the rest is unknown. V and J calls and clone size are as listed in that table; D and trimming were resolved from the DNA. Across this sample there are roughly 760,000 clones, with about 74% seen only once. The ten largest clones capture 1.5% to 2% of the sample.

The sample consisted of memory CD4+ T cells sorted from blood. The sample's cell subset or site, from its label and the paper: CD45RA-negative fraction. The V gene is TRBV10-1 and the J gene is TRBJ2-5; the D segment could be TRBD2, given 6 matching bases. This clonotype was sampled from a woman aged 25-40 years in good health. The CDR3 reads as follows: CASSETSSLGETQYF. The sequence in DNA is TGCGCCAGCAGTGAGACTAGCAGCCTTGGGGAGACCCAGTACTTC.